The TCR beta chain described here comes from a study of cytomegalovirus exposure and HLA in healthy donors. The primer mix had 60 Vbeta and 13 Jbeta primers. Data came from immunoSEQ multiplex PCR; TCRdb stores just in-frame clones and leaves some out. The data hold roughly 100,000 clones, with more than 65% observed a single time. CDR1 and CDR2 (germline): SQVTM, ANQGSEA. CDR3 length: 14 residues. Trimming took 4 bases from V and 2 from J, leaving 13 bases between them. This clonotype was obtained from a man aged 40-49 years in good health and CMV-seropositive. Sequencing input: PBMCs. The chain is built from TRBV29-1 and TRBJ2-3; D uncertain. The CDR3 sequence: CSVGPANPTDTQYF. CDR3 coding DNA: TGCAGCGTTGGCCCCGCTAATCCCACAGATACGCAGTATTTT.